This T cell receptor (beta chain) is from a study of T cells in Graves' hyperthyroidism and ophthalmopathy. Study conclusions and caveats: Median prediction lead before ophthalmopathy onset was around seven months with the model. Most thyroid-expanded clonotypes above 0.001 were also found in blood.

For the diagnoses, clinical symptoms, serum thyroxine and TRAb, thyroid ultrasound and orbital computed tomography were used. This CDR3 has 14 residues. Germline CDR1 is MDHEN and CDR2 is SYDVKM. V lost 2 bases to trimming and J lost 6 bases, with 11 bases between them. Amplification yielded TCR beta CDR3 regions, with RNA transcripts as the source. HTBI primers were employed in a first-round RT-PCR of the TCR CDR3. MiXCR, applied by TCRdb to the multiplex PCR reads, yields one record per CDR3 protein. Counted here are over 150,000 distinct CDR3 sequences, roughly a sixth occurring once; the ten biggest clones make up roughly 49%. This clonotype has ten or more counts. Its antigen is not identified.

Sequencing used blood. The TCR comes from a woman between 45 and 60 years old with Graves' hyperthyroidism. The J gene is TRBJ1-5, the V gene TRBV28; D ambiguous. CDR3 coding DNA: TGTGCCAGCAGTTTACACCAGGTTATTCAGCCCCAGCATTTT. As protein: CASSLHQVIQPQHF.